The source of this T cell receptor (beta chain) is a study of blood T cell repertoires in COVID-19. V was clipped by 4 bases and J by 0 bases; unmatched bases: 7. The CDR3 loop spans 16 amino acids. Per germline, CDR1 SGHDN and CDR2 FVKESK. TCRdb's table, derived via immunoSEQ multiplex PCR, lists solely in-frame clones and lacks some. The sample contains about 140,000 clones, about 82% of which appear only once. This chain joins TRBV14 and TRBJ2-7, with 9 bases matching TRBD1. Input material: peripheral blood. The source of this sequence is a woman aged 55-70 years with acute or convalescent COVID-19. CDR3 bases: TGTGCCAGCAGCCCCGACAGGGGGAAGTTCTCCTACGAGCAGTACTTC. It yields the protein CASSPDRGKFSYEQYF.